This entry lists 14 T cell receptor beta chains sequenced from one sample in a study of T cell changes during pregnancy in multiple sclerosis. Libraries were prepared by immunoSEQ multiplex PCR; TCRdb keeps only in-frame clonotypes and omits some of them. The sample contains around 63,000 clones, 85% to 95% of which appear only once. The sequencing used CD8+ T cells from peripheral blood mononuclear cells, collected in the third trimester of pregnancy. The receptors derive from a female donor in good health, enrolled as a control in a pregnancy study.

This chain connects TRBV2 to TRBJ1-2; maybe TRBD1 (5 bases). Germline loops: CDR1 SNHLY, CDR2 FYNNEI. The ends were cut back, 1 base at V and 4 bases at J, with 13 bases in the middle. This CDR3 region has 15 residues. The CDR3 nucleotides read TGTGCCAGCAGTGAAGGAGGCGGGGCAACCTATGGCTACACCTTC. Amino acid sequence: CASSEGGGATYGYTF.

The chain employs TRBV7-6 and TRBJ2-1; 8 positions agree with TRBD2. The length of the CDR3 is 17 residues. Per germline, CDR1 SGHVS and CDR2 FNYEAQ. V was pared by 0 bases and J by 5 bases, with 9 bases of the junction left unmatched. The CDR3 region has the DNA TGTGCCAGCAGCTTAGCGGGAGGGGTAGCGGGGCACAATGAGCAGTTCTTC. This sequence encodes CASSLAGGVAGHNEQFF.

The genes are TRBV4-1 and TRBJ2-1, with a tentative D call TRBD1 (5 bases). V gave up 0 bases and J gave up 4 bases, with 10 bases separating them. From germline, CDR1 is MGHRA and CDR2 YSYEKL. This CDR3 has 15 residues. CDR3 coding DNA: TGCGCCAGCAGCCAAGAGGGGCCAGGTTACAATGAGCAGTTCTTC. Translated: CASSQEGPGYNEQFF.

A remark on this clone: A read error may produce the germline difference seen at one junction end. This sequence joins TRBV27 and TRBJ2-5, with 7 bases lining up with TRBD1. The CDR3 has 14 residues. Germline V gene lookup returns CDR1 MNHEY and CDR2 SMNVEV (reference sequence). CDR3 in DNA: TGTGCCAGCCGTTTTCTGGACAGGCCAGAGACCCAGTACTTC. Protein product: CASRFLDRPETQYF.

J is TRBJ1-4 and V is TRBV7-8; D remains unclear. Germline lookup yields CDR1 SGHVS and CDR2 FQNEAQ. The CDR3 loop spans 13 amino acids. Deletions cut 0 bases from V and 8 bases from J, with 7 bases between. In nucleotides, the CDR3 is TGTGCCAGCAGCTTAGCCCCACGGGAAAAACTGTTTTTT. Protein sequence: CASSLAPREKLFF.

The chain couples TRBV4-3 to TRBJ1-6; tentative D call: TRBD1 (5 bases). V lost 3 bases, J lost 7 bases, and 19 bases lay in between. Germline V gene data show CDR1 as LGHNA and CDR2 as YSLEER. CDR3 length equals 17 residues. CDR3 bases: TGCGCCAGCAGCCATCTGTTATTCGGGGGGGGGAATTCACCCCTCCACTTT. This codes for CASSHLLFGGGNSPLHF.

The rearrangement links TRBV19 to TRBJ2-7, with no clear D. Between the trimmed V and J ends, which lost 2 bases and 3 bases, there was a span of 11 bases. CDR1 is LNHDA, CDR2 SQIVND, per germline (reference sequence). The CDR3 loop spans 14 amino acids. The CDR3 coding sequence is TGTGCCAGTAGTATAAGTCAGGAAAGCTACGAGCAGTACTTC. It specifies CASSISQESYEQYF.

The chain joins TRBV7-3 to TRBJ1-2; TRBD1 matches at 7 bases. V gave up 4 bases and J gave up 2 bases; unmatched junction bases: 1. The CDR3 contains 13 residues. Per the germline V gene, CDR1 is SGHTA and CDR2 is FQGTGA. The CDR3 nucleotides are TGTGCCAGCAGCTCGACAGGGAACTATGGCTACACCTTC. Encoded protein: CASSSTGNYGYTF.

This chain connects TRBV7-2 to TRBJ2-7; D is perhaps TRBD1 (6 bases). V was shortened by 4 bases and J by 0 bases, with 13 bases between the two germline ends. The CDR3 is made up of 15 amino acids. The V gene's germline CDR1 is SGHTA and CDR2 FQGNSA. This CDR3 reads CASSSWDTSSYEQYF. CDR3 nucleotides: TGTGCCAGCAGCTCCTGGGACACCAGCTCCTACGAGCAGTACTTC.

The CDR3 coding sequence is TGTGCCAGCAGCTTACGACAAATCTATGGCTACACCTTC. It codes for CASSLRQIYGYTF. The chain employs TRBV7-3 and TRBJ1-2; no clear D gene. The CDR3 is 13 residues long. The V end was cut by 2 bases, the J end by 4 bases, with 8 bases between. CDR1 SGHTA and CDR2 FQGTGA come from the germline V gene.

This chain joins TRBV9 and TRBJ2-7, with 7 bases aligning to TRBD1. Germline CDR1 and CDR2: SGDLS and YYNGEE. V was clipped by 3 bases and J by 4 bases; unmatched bases: 4. The CDR3 is 13 amino acids. CDR3 sequence: CASSEGGGYEQYF. Written as DNA, the CDR3 is TGTGCCAGCAGCGAAGGGGGCGGATACGAGCAGTACTTC. The full variable domain, rest sourced from reference TRBV9 and TRBJ2-7, is DSGVTQTPKHLITATGQRVTLRCSPRSGDLSVYWYQQSLDQGLQFLIQYYNGEERAKGNILERFSAQQFPDLHSELNLSSLELGDSALYFCASSEGGGYEQYFGPGTRLTVT.

V is TRBV7-2 and J is TRBJ2-5, with 7 bases that match TRBD1. Germline V gene sequence: CDR1 SGHTA, CDR2 FQGNSA. V trimming: 5 bases; J trimming: 4 bases; junction bases outside the gene matches: 4. The CDR3 runs to 13 residues. The CDR3 spells CASSTPGGETQYF. The DNA for the CDR3 is TGTGCCAGCAGCACCCCAGGGGGAGAGACCCAGTACTTC.

V gene TRBV7-2 combines with J gene TRBJ2-1; TRBD2 matches at 12 bases. V shed 3 bases and J 8 bases; nucleotides not matched to a gene: 5. The CDR3 contains 15 residues. The germline gives CDR1 SGHTA, CDR2 FQGNSA. CDR3 in amino acids: CASSLASGGADEQFF. The DNA of the CDR3 is TGTGCCAGCAGCTTGGCTAGCGGGGGGGCTGATGAGCAGTTCTTC.

This rearrangement joins TRBV19 to TRBJ1-6; 7 bases line up with TRBD1. Unmatched junction bases numbered 8, after V lost 5 bases and J lost 7 bases. CDR1 LNHDA and CDR2 SQIVND come from the germline V gene (reference sequence). The CDR3 is 15 residues long. CDR3 sequence reads: CASSETGDGNSPLHF. The CDR3 bases are TGTGCCAGTAGTGAAACAGGGGATGGCAATTCACCCCTCCACTTT. The whole variable domain, remainder taken from reference TRBV19 and TRBJ1-6, is DGGITQSPKYLFRKEGQNVTLSCEQNLNHDAMYWYRQDPGQGLRLIYYSQIVNDFQKGDIAEGYSVSREKKESFPLTVTSAQKNPTAFYLCASSETGDGNSPLHFGNGTRLTVT.